A selection of T cell receptor beta chains follows, all from one sample in a study of identical twins. From the 5' RACE reads, TCRdb called clonotypes with MiXCR, one entry per CDR3 protein. The sample yields under 900,000 distinct CDR3 sequences, 10% to 15% seen once. This sample was also put to use in a study of yellow fever vaccine responses in identical twins.

Sequencing used PBMCs. The source is a woman younger than 30 in good health. CDR3s include the opening cysteine and the closing phenylalanine or tryptophan. Fields, in order: V gene, J gene, clone size, CDR3 length, D gene, CDR3 protein, CDR3 DNA. D genes are given only for firm matches. Size is omitted from some rows. Given values are once, few, many or a class for expanded clones.

V gene: TRBV10-3; J gene: TRBJ2-7; clone size: few; CDR3 length: 12; D gene: NA; CDR3 protein: CAIRGEGYEQYF; CDR3 DNA: TGTGCCATCAGGGGTGAGGGCTACGAGCAGTACTTC
V gene: TRBV7-2; J gene: TRBJ2-3; clone size: many; CDR3 length: 15; D gene: NA; CDR3 protein: CASSFSGPRTDTQYF; CDR3 DNA: TGTGCCAGCAGTTTTAGCGGACCTCGCACAGATACGCAGTATTTT
V gene: TRBV7-9; J gene: TRBJ1-1; clone size: NA; CDR3 length: 14; D gene: TRBD1; CDR3 protein: CASSVRDRNPEAFF; CDR3 DNA: TGTGCCAGCAGCGTACGGGACAGGAACCCTGAAGCTTTCTTT
V gene: TRBV9; J gene: TRBJ2-1; clone size: NA; CDR3 length: 14; D gene: NA; CDR3 protein: CASSVLGSYNEQFF; CDR3 DNA: TGTGCCAGCAGCGTACTGGGTAGTTACAATGAGCAGTTCTTC
V gene: TRBV2; J gene: TRBJ2-2; clone size: many; CDR3 length: 13; D gene: NA; CDR3 protein: CASSEPPKGELFF; CDR3 DNA: TGTGCCAGCAGTGAACCTCCGAAAGGGGAGCTGTTTTTT
V gene: TRBV24-1; J gene: TRBJ2-5; clone size: NA; CDR3 length: 16; D gene: TRBD2; CDR3 protein: CATSEIHMGGQETQYF; CDR3 DNA: TGTGCCACCAGTGAAATACACATGGGAGGGCAAGAGACCCAGTACTTC
V gene: TRBV29-1; J gene: TRBJ2-1; clone size: few; CDR3 length: 12; D gene: NA; CDR3 protein: CSGHGGIDEQFF; CDR3 DNA: TGCAGCGGGCATGGGGGGATCGATGAGCAGTTCTTC
V gene: TRBV3-1; J gene: TRBJ2-4; clone size: NA; CDR3 length: 15; D gene: TRBD1; CDR3 protein: CASSHNPGGRNIQYF; CDR3 DNA: TGTGCCAGCAGCCATAACCCAGGGGGCAGGAACATTCAGTACTTC
V gene: TRBV5-5; J gene: TRBJ1-1; clone size: few; CDR3 length: 15; D gene: TRBD1; CDR3 protein: CASSTTGVKGTEAFF; CDR3 DNA: TGTGCCAGCAGCACTACAGGGGTCAAAGGGACTGAAGCTTTCTTT
V gene: TRBV12-3/TRBV12-4; J gene: TRBJ1-1; clone size: many; CDR3 length: 11; D gene: NA; CDR3 protein: CASSNRIEAFF; CDR3 DNA: TGTGCCAGCAGTAATAGAATTGAAGCTTTCTTT
V gene: TRBV6-5; J gene: TRBJ2-5; clone size: few; CDR3 length: 14; D gene: TRBD1; CDR3 protein: CASSYSGTEETQYF; CDR3 DNA: TGTGCCAGCAGTTACTCAGGGACAGAAGAGACCCAGTACTTC
V gene: TRBV7-8; J gene: TRBJ2-1; clone size: NA; CDR3 length: 19; D gene: TRBD2; CDR3 protein: CASSLSGLAGGQSYNEQFF; CDR3 DNA: TGTGCCAGCAGCTTATCGGGACTAGCGGGAGGGCAATCCTACAATGAGCAGTTCTTC
V gene: TRBV5-1; J gene: TRBJ1-1; clone size: NA; CDR3 length: 15; D gene: NA; CDR3 protein: CASSLRQGAPTEAFF; CDR3 DNA: TGCGCCAGCAGCTTACGCCAGGGAGCGCCGACTGAAGCTTTCTTT
V gene: TRBV4-1; J gene: TRBJ2-5; clone size: NA; CDR3 length: 16; D gene: TRBD2; CDR3 protein: CASSPWSSGGAETQYF; CDR3 DNA: TGCGCCAGCAGCCCATGGAGTAGCGGGGGGGCCGAGACCCAGTACTTC
V gene: TRBV15; J gene: TRBJ1-3; clone size: few; CDR3 length: 14; D gene: NA; CDR3 protein: CATSRQGMGNTIYF; CDR3 DNA: TGTGCCACCAGCAGACAGGGGATGGGAAACACCATATATTTT
V gene: TRBV12-3/TRBV12-4; J gene: TRBJ1-1; clone size: many; CDR3 length: 15; D gene: NA; CDR3 protein: CASSLDGGAGTEAFF; CDR3 DNA: TGTGCCAGCAGTTTAGATGGGGGCGCGGGTACTGAAGCTTTCTTT
V gene: TRBV4-1; J gene: TRBJ1-2; clone size: many; CDR3 length: 17; D gene: NA; CDR3 protein: CASSQVGEQGPFYGYTF; CDR3 DNA: TGCGCCAGCAGCCAAGTGGGGGAGCAGGGACCTTTCTATGGCTACACCTTC
V gene: TRBV15; J gene: TRBJ1-1; clone size: NA; CDR3 length: 16; D gene: TRBD1; CDR3 protein: CATTWDSPLKDTEAFF; CDR3 DNA: TGTGCCACCACTTGGGACAGTCCACTGAAGGACACTGAAGCTTTCTTT
V gene: TRBV6-2/TRBV6-3; J gene: TRBJ1-1; clone size: once; CDR3 length: 13; D gene: NA; CDR3 protein: CASSWQINTEAFF; CDR3 DNA: TGTGCCAGCAGTTGGCAGATAAACACTGAAGCTTTCTTT
V gene: TRBV20-1; J gene: TRBJ2-1; clone size: few; CDR3 length: 14; D gene: NA; CDR3 protein: CSARVSGNYNEQFF; CDR3 DNA: TGCAGTGCTAGGGTCTCGGGAAACTACAATGAGCAGTTCTTC
V gene: TRBV10-3; J gene: TRBJ1-1; clone size: many; CDR3 length: 12; D gene: NA; CDR3 protein: CAINQGSAEAFF; CDR3 DNA: TGTGCCATCAATCAGGGTTCAGCTGAAGCTTTCTTT
V gene: TRBV5-1; J gene: TRBJ2-3; clone size: many; CDR3 length: 17; D gene: TRBD2; CDR3 protein: CASSGGSLAGITDTQYF; CDR3 DNA: TGCGCCAGCAGCGGGGGCTCGCTAGCGGGCATCACAGATACGCAGTATTTT
V gene: TRBV20-1; J gene: TRBJ1-2; clone size: few; CDR3 length: 13; D gene: NA; CDR3 protein: CSARASPNYGYTF; CDR3 DNA: TGCAGTGCTAGAGCCAGTCCTAACTATGGCTACACCTTC
V gene: TRBV29-1; J gene: TRBJ1-4; clone size: NA; CDR3 length: 16; D gene: TRBD1; CDR3 protein: CSVQASQGGTNEKLFF; CDR3 DNA: TGCAGCGTTCAAGCCTCGCAGGGGGGGACTAATGAAAAACTGTTTTTT
V gene: TRBV25-1; J gene: TRBJ2-3; clone size: NA; CDR3 length: 16; D gene: TRBD2; CDR3 protein: CASSSPSGGSTDTQYF; CDR3 DNA: TGTGCCAGCAGTTCCCCTAGCGGGGGAAGCACAGATACGCAGTATTTT
V gene: TRBV7-2; J gene: TRBJ2-1; clone size: few; CDR3 length: 15; D gene: TRBD2; CDR3 protein: CASSLEAGGPWEQFF; CDR3 DNA: TGTGCCAGCAGCTTAGAAGCGGGAGGCCCTTGGGAGCAGTTCTTC
V gene: TRBV10-3; J gene: TRBJ1-2; clone size: NA; CDR3 length: 16; D gene: NA; CDR3 protein: CAISEFGSNSNYGYTF; CDR3 DNA: TGTGCCATCAGTGAGTTCGGCAGCAACTCTAACTATGGCTACACCTTC
V gene: TRBV11-2; J gene: TRBJ1-2; clone size: NA; CDR3 length: 14; D gene: NA; CDR3 protein: CASSLDQGVYGYTF; CDR3 DNA: TGTGCCAGCAGCTTAGACCAGGGTGTCTATGGCTACACCTTC
V gene: TRBV5-1; J gene: TRBJ2-7; clone size: NA; CDR3 length: 14; D gene: NA; CDR3 protein: CASSQAGLSYEQYF; CDR3 DNA: TGCGCCAGCAGCCAGGCGGGGTTATCCTACGAGCAGTACTTC
V gene: TRBV7-8; J gene: TRBJ2-3; clone size: many; CDR3 length: 18; D gene: TRBD2; CDR3 protein: CASSLGGLAGARTDTQYF; CDR3 DNA: TGTGCCAGCAGCTTAGGGGGACTAGCGGGGGCCCGCACAGATACGCAGTATTTT
V gene: TRBV7-3; J gene: TRBJ1-3; clone size: few; CDR3 length: 15; D gene: NA; CDR3 protein: CASSLSGATGNTIYF; CDR3 DNA: TGTGCCAGCAGCCTGTCGGGGGCAACTGGAAACACCATATATTTT
V gene: TRBV7-9; J gene: TRBJ2-7; clone size: few; CDR3 length: 16; D gene: NA; CDR3 protein: CASSLVSSGHSYEQYF; CDR3 DNA: TGTGCCAGCAGCTTAGTTTCCTCCGGACATAGCTACGAGCAGTACTTC
V gene: TRBV3-1; J gene: TRBJ2-5; clone size: NA; CDR3 length: 16; D gene: TRBD2; CDR3 protein: CASSQDTLAGAGSQYF; CDR3 DNA: TGTGCCAGCAGCCAAGATACCCTAGCGGGGGCCGGGAGCCAGTACTTC
V gene: TRBV24-1; J gene: TRBJ2-5; clone size: NA; CDR3 length: 14; D gene: TRBD2; CDR3 protein: CATSDFRGEETQYF; CDR3 DNA: TGTGCCACCAGTGATTTTCGGGGGGAAGAGACCCAGTACTTC
V gene: TRBV10-1; J gene: TRBJ2-7; clone size: many; CDR3 length: 13; D gene: NA; CDR3 protein: CASSDPGTYEQYF; CDR3 DNA: TGCGCCAGCAGTGACCCAGGGACCTACGAGCAGTACTTC
V gene: TRBV4-1; J gene: TRBJ1-5; clone size: many; CDR3 length: 15; D gene: TRBD1; CDR3 protein: CASSQRDRSNQPQHF; CDR3 DNA: TGCGCCAGCAGCCAACGGGACAGGAGCAATCAGCCCCAGCATTTT
V gene: TRBV12-3/TRBV12-4; J gene: TRBJ1-1; clone size: NA; CDR3 length: 14; D gene: NA; CDR3 protein: CASIRTVMNTEAFF; CDR3 DNA: TGTGCCAGCATTCGGACAGTTATGAACACTGAAGCTTTCTTT
V gene: TRBV18; J gene: TRBJ1-1; clone size: NA; CDR3 length: 16; D gene: NA; CDR3 protein: CASSPSQGLVNTEAFF; CDR3 DNA: TGTGCCAGCTCACCAAGCCAGGGGTTGGTGAACACTGAAGCTTTCTTT
V gene: TRBV5-1; J gene: TRBJ1-1; clone size: many; CDR3 length: 15; D gene: NA; CDR3 protein: CASSLVGGMNTEAFF; CDR3 DNA: TGCGCCAGCAGCTTGGTTGGAGGGATGAACACTGAAGCTTTCTTT
V gene: TRBV5-5; J gene: TRBJ2-3; clone size: NA; CDR3 length: 18; D gene: TRBD2; CDR3 protein: CASSLGLAGAPYTDTQYF; CDR3 DNA: TGTGCCAGCAGCTTGGGACTAGCGGGGGCCCCTTACACAGATACGCAGTATTTT
V gene: TRBV10-3; J gene: TRBJ2-2; clone size: NA; CDR3 length: 16; D gene: NA; CDR3 protein: CAISFTEGLSAGELFF; CDR3 DNA: TGTGCCATCAGTTTCACCGAGGGCCTCAGCGCCGGGGAGCTGTTTTTT
V gene: TRBV18; J gene: TRBJ1-1; clone size: many; CDR3 length: 15; D gene: TRBD1; CDR3 protein: CASSANRGDGTEAFF; CDR3 DNA: TGTGCCAGCTCGGCCAACAGGGGGGACGGCACTGAAGCTTTCTTT
V gene: TRBV13; J gene: TRBJ2-3; clone size: NA; CDR3 length: 17; D gene: TRBD2; CDR3 protein: CATRPRLSGGIADTQYF; CDR3 DNA: TGTGCCACCCGGCCACGTCTTAGCGGGGGGATTGCAGATACGCAGTATTTT
V gene: TRBV5-6; J gene: TRBJ2-1; clone size: many; CDR3 length: 14; D gene: NA; CDR3 protein: CASSSGPYGDEQFF; CDR3 DNA: TGTGCCAGCAGCTCAGGTCCTTACGGCGATGAGCAGTTCTTC
V gene: TRBV6-1; J gene: TRBJ2-2; clone size: NA; CDR3 length: 11; D gene: NA; CDR3 protein: CASRNSGELFF; CDR3 DNA: TGTGCCAGCAGAAACAGCGGGGAGCTGTTTTTT
V gene: TRBV18; J gene: TRBJ2-3; clone size: few; CDR3 length: 16; D gene: TRBD2; CDR3 protein: CASSPSGLAVGDTQYF; CDR3 DNA: TGTGCCAGCTCACCAAGTGGACTAGCCGTGGGAGATACGCAGTATTTT
V gene: TRBV12-3/TRBV12-4; J gene: TRBJ2-2; clone size: few; CDR3 length: 17; D gene: TRBD2; CDR3 protein: CASLAGGTRVITGELFF; CDR3 DNA: TGTGCCAGCTTAGCGGGGGGGACCCGCGTTATCACCGGGGAGCTGTTTTTT
V gene: TRBV4-2; J gene: TRBJ2-5; clone size: NA; CDR3 length: 16; D gene: TRBD2; CDR3 protein: CASSQVEAGGRETQYF; CDR3 DNA: TGTGCCAGCAGCCAAGTGGAGGCGGGAGGGCGGGAGACCCAGTACTTC
V gene: TRBV11-2; J gene: TRBJ1-2; clone size: few; CDR3 length: 14; D gene: NA; CDR3 protein: CASSTANPIYGYTF; CDR3 DNA: TGTGCCAGCAGCACGGCCAATCCTATATATGGCTACACCTTC
V gene: TRBV10-3; J gene: TRBJ2-5; clone size: few; CDR3 length: 18; D gene: TRBD2; CDR3 protein: CASSGRLLTSGVQETQYF; CDR3 DNA: TGTGCCAGCAGTGGCCGACTACTGACTAGCGGGGTCCAAGAGACCCAGTACTTC
V gene: TRBV2; J gene: TRBJ1-2; clone size: NA; CDR3 length: 12; D gene: NA; CDR3 protein: CASLVGDYGYTF; CDR3 DNA: TGTGCCAGCCTTGTGGGTGACTATGGCTACACCTTC